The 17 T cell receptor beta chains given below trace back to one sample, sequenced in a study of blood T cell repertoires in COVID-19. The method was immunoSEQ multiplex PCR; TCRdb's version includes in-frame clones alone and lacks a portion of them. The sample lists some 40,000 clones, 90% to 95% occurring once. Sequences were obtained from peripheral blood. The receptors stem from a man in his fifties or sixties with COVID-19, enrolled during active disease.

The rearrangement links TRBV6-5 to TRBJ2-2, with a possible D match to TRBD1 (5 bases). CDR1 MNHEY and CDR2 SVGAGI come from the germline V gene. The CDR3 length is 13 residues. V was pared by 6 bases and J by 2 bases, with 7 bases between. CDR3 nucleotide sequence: TGTGCCAGCAGACAGGTCAACACCGGGGAGCTGTTTTTT. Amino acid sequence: CASRQVNTGELFF.

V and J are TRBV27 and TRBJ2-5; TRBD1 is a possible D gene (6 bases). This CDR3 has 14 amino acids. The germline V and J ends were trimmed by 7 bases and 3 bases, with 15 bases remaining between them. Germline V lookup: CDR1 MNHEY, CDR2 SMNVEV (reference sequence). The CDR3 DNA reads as TGTGCCAGCATCAGTTCCAGGGGTGAAGAGACCCAGTACTTC. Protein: CASISSRGEETQYF.

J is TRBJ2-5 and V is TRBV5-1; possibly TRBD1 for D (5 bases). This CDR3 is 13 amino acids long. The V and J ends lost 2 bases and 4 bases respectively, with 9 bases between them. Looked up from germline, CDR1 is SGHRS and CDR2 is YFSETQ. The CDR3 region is CASSLGVAETQYF. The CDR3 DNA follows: TGCGCCAGCAGCTTAGGGGTCGCAGAGACCCAGTACTTC.

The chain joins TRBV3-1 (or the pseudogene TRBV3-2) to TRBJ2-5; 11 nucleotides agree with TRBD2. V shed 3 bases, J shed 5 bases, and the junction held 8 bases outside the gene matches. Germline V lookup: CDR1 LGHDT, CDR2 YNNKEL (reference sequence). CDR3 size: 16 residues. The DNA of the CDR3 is TGTGCCAGCAGCCAGGGAGTTAGCGGGAGGGCGGAGACCCAGTACTTC. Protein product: CASSQGVSGRAETQYF.

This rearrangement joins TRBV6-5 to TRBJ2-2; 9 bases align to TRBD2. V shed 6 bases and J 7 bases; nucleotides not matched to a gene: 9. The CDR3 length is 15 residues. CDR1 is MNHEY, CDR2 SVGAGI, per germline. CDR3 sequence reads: CASRATSGFDGELFF. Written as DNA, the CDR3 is TGTGCCAGCAGGGCTACTAGCGGGTTCGACGGGGAGCTGTTTTTT.

The CDR3 coding sequence is TGTGCCAGCAGTTATGACGGGACTAGCGGGATGTGGGAGCAGTTCTTC. Its protein product is CASSYDGTSGMWEQFF. V and J are TRBV28 and TRBJ2-1, with 13 bases that match TRBD2. Germline trimming cut 4 bases from V and 10 bases from J; bases unmatched to any gene: 10. CDR1 and CDR2 (germline): MDHEN, SYDVKM. This CDR3 is built from 16 residues.

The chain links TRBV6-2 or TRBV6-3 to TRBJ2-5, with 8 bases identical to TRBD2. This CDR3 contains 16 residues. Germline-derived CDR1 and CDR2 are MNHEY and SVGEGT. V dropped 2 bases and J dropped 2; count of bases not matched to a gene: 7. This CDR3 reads CASSYTLLADQETQYF. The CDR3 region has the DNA TGTGCCAGCAGTTACACTCTACTAGCGGATCAAGAGACCCAGTACTTC.

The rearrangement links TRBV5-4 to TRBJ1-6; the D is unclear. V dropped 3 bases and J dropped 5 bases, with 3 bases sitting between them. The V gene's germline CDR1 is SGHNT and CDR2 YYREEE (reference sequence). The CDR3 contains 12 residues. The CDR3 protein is CASSYNNSPLHF. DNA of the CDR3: TGTGCCAGCAGCTACAATAATTCACCCCTCCACTTT.

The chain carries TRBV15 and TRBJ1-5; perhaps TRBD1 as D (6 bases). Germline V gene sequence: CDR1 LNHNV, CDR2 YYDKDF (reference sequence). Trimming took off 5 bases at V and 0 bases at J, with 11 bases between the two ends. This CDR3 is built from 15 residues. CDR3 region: CATSGQLYSNQPQHF. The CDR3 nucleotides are TGTGCCACCAGCGGACAGCTCTATAGCAATCAGCCCCAGCATTTT.

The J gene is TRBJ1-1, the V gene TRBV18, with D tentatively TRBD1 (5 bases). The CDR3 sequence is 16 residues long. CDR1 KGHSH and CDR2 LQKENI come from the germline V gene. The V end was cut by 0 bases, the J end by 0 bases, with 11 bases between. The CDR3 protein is CASSPPPGRMNTEAFF. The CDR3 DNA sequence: TGTGCCAGCTCACCACCGCCAGGGAGGATGAACACTGAAGCTTTCTTT. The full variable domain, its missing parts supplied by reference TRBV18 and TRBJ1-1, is NAGVMQNPRHLVRRRGQEARLRCSPMKGHSHVYWYRQLPEEGLKFMVYLQKENIIDESGMPKERFSAEFPKEGPSILRIQQVVRGDSAAYFCASSPPPGRMNTEAFFGQGTRLTVV.

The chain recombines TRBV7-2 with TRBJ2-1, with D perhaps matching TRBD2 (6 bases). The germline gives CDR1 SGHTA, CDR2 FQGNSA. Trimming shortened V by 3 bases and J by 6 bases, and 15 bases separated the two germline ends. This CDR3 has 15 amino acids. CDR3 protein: CASSFRERVINEQFF. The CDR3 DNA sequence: TGTGCCAGCAGCTTTCGGGAGCGGGTCATCAATGAGCAGTTCTTC.

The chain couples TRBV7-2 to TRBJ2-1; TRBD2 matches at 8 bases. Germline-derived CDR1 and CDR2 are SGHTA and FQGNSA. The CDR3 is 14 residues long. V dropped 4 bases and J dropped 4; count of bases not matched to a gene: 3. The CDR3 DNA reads TGTGCCAGCAGCTATTTAGCGGGGTACAATGAGCAGTTCTTC. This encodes CASSYLAGYNEQFF.

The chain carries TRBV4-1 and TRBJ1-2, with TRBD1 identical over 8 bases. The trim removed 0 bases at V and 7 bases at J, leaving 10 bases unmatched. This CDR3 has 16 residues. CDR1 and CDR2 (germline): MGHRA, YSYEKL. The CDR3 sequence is CASSQDHSGRGLGYTF. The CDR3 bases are TGCGCCAGCAGCCAAGATCATTCGGGCAGGGGGCTTGGCTACACCTTC.

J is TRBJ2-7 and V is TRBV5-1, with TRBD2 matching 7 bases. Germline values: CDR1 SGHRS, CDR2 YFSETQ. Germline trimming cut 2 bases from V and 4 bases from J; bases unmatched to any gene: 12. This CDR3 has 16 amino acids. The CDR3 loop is CASSLAYGGRLYEQYF. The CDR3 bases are TGCGCCAGCAGCTTAGCATATGGCGGGAGACTTTACGAGCAGTACTTC.

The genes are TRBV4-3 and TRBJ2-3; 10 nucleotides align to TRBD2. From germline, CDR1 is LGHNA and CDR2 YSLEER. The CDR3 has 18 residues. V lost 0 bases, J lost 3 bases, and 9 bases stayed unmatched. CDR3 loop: CASSQDWLAGALTDTQYF. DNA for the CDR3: TGCGCCAGCAGCCAAGATTGGCTAGCGGGGGCCCTAACAGATACGCAGTATTTT.

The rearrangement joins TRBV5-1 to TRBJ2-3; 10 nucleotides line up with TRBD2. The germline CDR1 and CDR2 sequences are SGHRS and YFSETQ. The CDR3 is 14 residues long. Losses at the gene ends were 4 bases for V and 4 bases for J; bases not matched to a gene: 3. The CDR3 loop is CASSPSGRADTQYF. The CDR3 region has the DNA TGCGCCAGCAGCCCGAGCGGGAGGGCAGATACGCAGTATTTT. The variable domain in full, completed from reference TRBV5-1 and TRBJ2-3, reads KAGVTQTPRYLIKTRGQQVTLSCSPISGHRSVSWYQQTPGQGLQFLFEYFSETQRNKGNFPGRFSGRQFSNSRSEMNVSTLELGDSALYLCASSPSGRADTQYFGPGTRLTVL.

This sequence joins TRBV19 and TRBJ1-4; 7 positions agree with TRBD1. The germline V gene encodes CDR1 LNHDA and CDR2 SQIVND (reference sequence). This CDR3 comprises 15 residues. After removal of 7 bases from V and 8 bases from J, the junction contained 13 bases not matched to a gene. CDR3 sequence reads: CASISTQGDGEKLFF. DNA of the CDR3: TGTGCCAGTATCTCTACGCAGGGGGATGGGGAAAAACTGTTTTTT. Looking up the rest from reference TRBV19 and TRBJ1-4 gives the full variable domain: DGGITQSPKYLFRKEGQNVTLSCEQNLNHDAMYWYRQDPGQGLRLIYYSQIVNDFQKGDIAEGYSVSREKKESFPLTVTSAQKNPTAFYLCASISTQGDGEKLFFGSGTQLSVL.